This is a list of T cell receptor beta chains from one sample in a study of T-cell reconstitution after alpha-beta-depleted transplantation in children. One entry per CDR3 protein, called by TCRdb with MiXCR from the PCR reads. The repertoire holds about 16,000 distinct CDR3 sequences, roughly 7.6% seen once, with 30% to 45% in the top ten. Sequenced material: PBMCs, mostly from graft donor cells, taken 60 days after TCRalphabeta/CD19-depleted stem cell transplant. The origin of the receptors is a boy less than two years old who had a stem cell transplant for Wiskott-Aldrich syndrome, so the T cells may come from the graft donor. Both conserved end residues are part of each CDR3. Each record gives: J gene, clone size, V gene, CDR3 protein. A clone size is listed for some rows: how often the clone was seen (once, few, many), or a class if it is expanded.

j_call: TRBJ2-1
clone_size: many
v_call: TRBV27
cdr3_aa: CASSVHFCSYNEQFF

j_call: TRBJ2-7
clone_size: many
v_call: TRBV5-6
cdr3_aa: CASSLRTGGSYEQYF

j_call: TRBJ2-3
clone_size: many
v_call: TRBV30
cdr3_aa: CAWSGGGAIVATQYF

j_call: TRBJ1-4
clone_size: -
v_call: TRBV7-9
cdr3_aa: CASSWGDRGATNEKLFF

j_call: TRBJ2-1
clone_size: -
v_call: TRBV7-9
cdr3_aa: CASSLVVAGSYNEQFF

j_call: TRBJ2-5
clone_size: few
v_call: TRBV18
cdr3_aa: CASSPPDGIRVRETQYF

j_call: TRBJ2-7
clone_size: many
v_call: TRBV5-1
cdr3_aa: CASSLWTGGGEQYF

j_call: TRBJ1-2
clone_size: many
v_call: TRBV7-9
cdr3_aa: CASSLPAQLNYGYTF

j_call: TRBJ1-4
clone_size: many
v_call: TRBV9
cdr3_aa: CASSPTGHREKLFF

j_call: TRBJ1-2
clone_size: many
v_call: TRBV7-9
cdr3_aa: CASREGGTRYGYTF

j_call: TRBJ1-4
clone_size: few
v_call: TRBV5-1
cdr3_aa: CASKIIPGTTNEKLFF

j_call: TRBJ2-1
clone_size: many
v_call: TRBV20-1
cdr3_aa: CSATRGALNEQFF

j_call: TRBJ1-1
clone_size: many
v_call: TRBV18
cdr3_aa: CASSPTDNTEAFF

j_call: TRBJ2-7
clone_size: many
v_call: TRBV7-9
cdr3_aa: CASRRDSESSYEQYF

j_call: TRBJ2-5
clone_size: few
v_call: TRBV3-1
cdr3_aa: CASSQDSRGGETQYF

j_call: TRBJ2-2
clone_size: many
v_call: TRBV4-2
cdr3_aa: CASSQEAGGPGELFF

j_call: TRBJ1-2
clone_size: medium-sized
v_call: TRBV7-9
cdr3_aa: CASSAESYGYTF

j_call: TRBJ2-5
clone_size: -
v_call: TRBV7-9
cdr3_aa: CASSLARQDLETQYF

j_call: TRBJ1-6
clone_size: many
v_call: TRBV30
cdr3_aa: CAWSGGSSYNSPLHF

j_call: TRBJ2-5
clone_size: many
v_call: TRBV15
cdr3_aa: CATSATVQETQYF

j_call: TRBJ2-3
clone_size: -
v_call: TRBV12-3/TRBV12-4
cdr3_aa: CASSLYPTGGGRTDTQYF

j_call: TRBJ2-7
clone_size: few
v_call: TRBV6-6
cdr3_aa: CASRQGSSYEQYF

j_call: TRBJ1-5
clone_size: -
v_call: TRBV7-9
cdr3_aa: CASSLVKDSYSNQPQHF

j_call: TRBJ2-2
clone_size: many
v_call: TRBV12-3/TRBV12-4
cdr3_aa: CASSSPGFGELFF

j_call: TRBJ2-1
clone_size: many
v_call: TRBV3-1
cdr3_aa: CASSQDHPSSTGNNEQFF

j_call: TRBJ2-1
clone_size: many
v_call: TRBV10-3
cdr3_aa: CASTAGGLAGPNEQFF

j_call: TRBJ2-2
clone_size: few
v_call: TRBV11-1
cdr3_aa: CASSPRDARDTGELFF

j_call: TRBJ1-4
clone_size: few
v_call: TRBV7-8
cdr3_aa: CASSPPGTHYNEKLFF

j_call: TRBJ2-2
clone_size: many
v_call: TRBV21-1
cdr3_aa: CASSTSGRDPGELFF

j_call: TRBJ1-3
clone_size: many
v_call: TRBV2
cdr3_aa: CASRDGIAGNTIYF

j_call: TRBJ2-3
clone_size: many
v_call: TRBV11-2
cdr3_aa: CASSLGTSTDTQYF

j_call: TRBJ2-3
clone_size: -
v_call: TRBV20-1
cdr3_aa: CSASRGGSTDTQYF

j_call: TRBJ1-5
clone_size: many
v_call: TRBV28
cdr3_aa: CASSFLQGSNQPQHF

j_call: TRBJ2-5
clone_size: -
v_call: TRBV6-1
cdr3_aa: CASTRDRGWETQYF

j_call: TRBJ2-7
clone_size: few
v_call: TRBV4-2
cdr3_aa: CASSQETSGDRSSYEQYF

j_call: TRBJ1-1
clone_size: many
v_call: TRBV11-2
cdr3_aa: CASSLRLGTTEAFF

j_call: TRBJ2-7
clone_size: many
v_call: TRBV5-6
cdr3_aa: CASSSQRTGFGEQYF

j_call: TRBJ2-2
clone_size: many
v_call: TRBV10-3
cdr3_aa: CAISSGSGTGELFF

j_call: TRBJ2-5
clone_size: many
v_call: TRBV5-1
cdr3_aa: CASRRSGTSGTGTQYF

j_call: TRBJ2-1
clone_size: many
v_call: TRBV7-9
cdr3_aa: CASSEAFAGAYNEQFF

j_call: TRBJ2-7
clone_size: few
v_call: TRBV20-1
cdr3_aa: CSARGLAGSLYEQYF

j_call: TRBJ2-5
clone_size: -
v_call: TRBV20-1
cdr3_aa: CSAPGETQETQYF

j_call: TRBJ2-1
clone_size: many
v_call: TRBV2
cdr3_aa: CASTRGDRIDNEQFF

j_call: TRBJ1-1
clone_size: few
v_call: TRBV3-1
cdr3_aa: CASSQGNWNEAFF

j_call: TRBJ2-5
clone_size: few
v_call: TRBV5-1
cdr3_aa: CASSPGERPGTQYF

j_call: TRBJ2-1
clone_size: many
v_call: TRBV2
cdr3_aa: CASSGLADSAGFF